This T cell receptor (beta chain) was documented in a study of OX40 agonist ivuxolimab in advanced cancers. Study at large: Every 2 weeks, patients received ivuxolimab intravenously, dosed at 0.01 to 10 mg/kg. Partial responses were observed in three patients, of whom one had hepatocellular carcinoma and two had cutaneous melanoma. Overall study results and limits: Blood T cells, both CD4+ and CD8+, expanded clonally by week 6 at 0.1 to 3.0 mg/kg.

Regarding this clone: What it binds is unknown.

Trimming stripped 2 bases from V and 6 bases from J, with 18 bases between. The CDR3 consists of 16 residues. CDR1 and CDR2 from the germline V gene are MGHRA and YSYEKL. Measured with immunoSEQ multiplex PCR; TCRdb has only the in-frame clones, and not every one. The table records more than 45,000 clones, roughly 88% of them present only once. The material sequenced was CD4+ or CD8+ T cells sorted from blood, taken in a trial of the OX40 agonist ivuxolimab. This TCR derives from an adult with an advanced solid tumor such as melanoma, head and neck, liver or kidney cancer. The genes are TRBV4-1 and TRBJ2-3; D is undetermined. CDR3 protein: CASSQSTQEPRDTQYF. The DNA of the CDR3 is TGCGCCAGCAGCCAATCTACTCAGGAGCCCCGGGATACGCAGTATTTT.